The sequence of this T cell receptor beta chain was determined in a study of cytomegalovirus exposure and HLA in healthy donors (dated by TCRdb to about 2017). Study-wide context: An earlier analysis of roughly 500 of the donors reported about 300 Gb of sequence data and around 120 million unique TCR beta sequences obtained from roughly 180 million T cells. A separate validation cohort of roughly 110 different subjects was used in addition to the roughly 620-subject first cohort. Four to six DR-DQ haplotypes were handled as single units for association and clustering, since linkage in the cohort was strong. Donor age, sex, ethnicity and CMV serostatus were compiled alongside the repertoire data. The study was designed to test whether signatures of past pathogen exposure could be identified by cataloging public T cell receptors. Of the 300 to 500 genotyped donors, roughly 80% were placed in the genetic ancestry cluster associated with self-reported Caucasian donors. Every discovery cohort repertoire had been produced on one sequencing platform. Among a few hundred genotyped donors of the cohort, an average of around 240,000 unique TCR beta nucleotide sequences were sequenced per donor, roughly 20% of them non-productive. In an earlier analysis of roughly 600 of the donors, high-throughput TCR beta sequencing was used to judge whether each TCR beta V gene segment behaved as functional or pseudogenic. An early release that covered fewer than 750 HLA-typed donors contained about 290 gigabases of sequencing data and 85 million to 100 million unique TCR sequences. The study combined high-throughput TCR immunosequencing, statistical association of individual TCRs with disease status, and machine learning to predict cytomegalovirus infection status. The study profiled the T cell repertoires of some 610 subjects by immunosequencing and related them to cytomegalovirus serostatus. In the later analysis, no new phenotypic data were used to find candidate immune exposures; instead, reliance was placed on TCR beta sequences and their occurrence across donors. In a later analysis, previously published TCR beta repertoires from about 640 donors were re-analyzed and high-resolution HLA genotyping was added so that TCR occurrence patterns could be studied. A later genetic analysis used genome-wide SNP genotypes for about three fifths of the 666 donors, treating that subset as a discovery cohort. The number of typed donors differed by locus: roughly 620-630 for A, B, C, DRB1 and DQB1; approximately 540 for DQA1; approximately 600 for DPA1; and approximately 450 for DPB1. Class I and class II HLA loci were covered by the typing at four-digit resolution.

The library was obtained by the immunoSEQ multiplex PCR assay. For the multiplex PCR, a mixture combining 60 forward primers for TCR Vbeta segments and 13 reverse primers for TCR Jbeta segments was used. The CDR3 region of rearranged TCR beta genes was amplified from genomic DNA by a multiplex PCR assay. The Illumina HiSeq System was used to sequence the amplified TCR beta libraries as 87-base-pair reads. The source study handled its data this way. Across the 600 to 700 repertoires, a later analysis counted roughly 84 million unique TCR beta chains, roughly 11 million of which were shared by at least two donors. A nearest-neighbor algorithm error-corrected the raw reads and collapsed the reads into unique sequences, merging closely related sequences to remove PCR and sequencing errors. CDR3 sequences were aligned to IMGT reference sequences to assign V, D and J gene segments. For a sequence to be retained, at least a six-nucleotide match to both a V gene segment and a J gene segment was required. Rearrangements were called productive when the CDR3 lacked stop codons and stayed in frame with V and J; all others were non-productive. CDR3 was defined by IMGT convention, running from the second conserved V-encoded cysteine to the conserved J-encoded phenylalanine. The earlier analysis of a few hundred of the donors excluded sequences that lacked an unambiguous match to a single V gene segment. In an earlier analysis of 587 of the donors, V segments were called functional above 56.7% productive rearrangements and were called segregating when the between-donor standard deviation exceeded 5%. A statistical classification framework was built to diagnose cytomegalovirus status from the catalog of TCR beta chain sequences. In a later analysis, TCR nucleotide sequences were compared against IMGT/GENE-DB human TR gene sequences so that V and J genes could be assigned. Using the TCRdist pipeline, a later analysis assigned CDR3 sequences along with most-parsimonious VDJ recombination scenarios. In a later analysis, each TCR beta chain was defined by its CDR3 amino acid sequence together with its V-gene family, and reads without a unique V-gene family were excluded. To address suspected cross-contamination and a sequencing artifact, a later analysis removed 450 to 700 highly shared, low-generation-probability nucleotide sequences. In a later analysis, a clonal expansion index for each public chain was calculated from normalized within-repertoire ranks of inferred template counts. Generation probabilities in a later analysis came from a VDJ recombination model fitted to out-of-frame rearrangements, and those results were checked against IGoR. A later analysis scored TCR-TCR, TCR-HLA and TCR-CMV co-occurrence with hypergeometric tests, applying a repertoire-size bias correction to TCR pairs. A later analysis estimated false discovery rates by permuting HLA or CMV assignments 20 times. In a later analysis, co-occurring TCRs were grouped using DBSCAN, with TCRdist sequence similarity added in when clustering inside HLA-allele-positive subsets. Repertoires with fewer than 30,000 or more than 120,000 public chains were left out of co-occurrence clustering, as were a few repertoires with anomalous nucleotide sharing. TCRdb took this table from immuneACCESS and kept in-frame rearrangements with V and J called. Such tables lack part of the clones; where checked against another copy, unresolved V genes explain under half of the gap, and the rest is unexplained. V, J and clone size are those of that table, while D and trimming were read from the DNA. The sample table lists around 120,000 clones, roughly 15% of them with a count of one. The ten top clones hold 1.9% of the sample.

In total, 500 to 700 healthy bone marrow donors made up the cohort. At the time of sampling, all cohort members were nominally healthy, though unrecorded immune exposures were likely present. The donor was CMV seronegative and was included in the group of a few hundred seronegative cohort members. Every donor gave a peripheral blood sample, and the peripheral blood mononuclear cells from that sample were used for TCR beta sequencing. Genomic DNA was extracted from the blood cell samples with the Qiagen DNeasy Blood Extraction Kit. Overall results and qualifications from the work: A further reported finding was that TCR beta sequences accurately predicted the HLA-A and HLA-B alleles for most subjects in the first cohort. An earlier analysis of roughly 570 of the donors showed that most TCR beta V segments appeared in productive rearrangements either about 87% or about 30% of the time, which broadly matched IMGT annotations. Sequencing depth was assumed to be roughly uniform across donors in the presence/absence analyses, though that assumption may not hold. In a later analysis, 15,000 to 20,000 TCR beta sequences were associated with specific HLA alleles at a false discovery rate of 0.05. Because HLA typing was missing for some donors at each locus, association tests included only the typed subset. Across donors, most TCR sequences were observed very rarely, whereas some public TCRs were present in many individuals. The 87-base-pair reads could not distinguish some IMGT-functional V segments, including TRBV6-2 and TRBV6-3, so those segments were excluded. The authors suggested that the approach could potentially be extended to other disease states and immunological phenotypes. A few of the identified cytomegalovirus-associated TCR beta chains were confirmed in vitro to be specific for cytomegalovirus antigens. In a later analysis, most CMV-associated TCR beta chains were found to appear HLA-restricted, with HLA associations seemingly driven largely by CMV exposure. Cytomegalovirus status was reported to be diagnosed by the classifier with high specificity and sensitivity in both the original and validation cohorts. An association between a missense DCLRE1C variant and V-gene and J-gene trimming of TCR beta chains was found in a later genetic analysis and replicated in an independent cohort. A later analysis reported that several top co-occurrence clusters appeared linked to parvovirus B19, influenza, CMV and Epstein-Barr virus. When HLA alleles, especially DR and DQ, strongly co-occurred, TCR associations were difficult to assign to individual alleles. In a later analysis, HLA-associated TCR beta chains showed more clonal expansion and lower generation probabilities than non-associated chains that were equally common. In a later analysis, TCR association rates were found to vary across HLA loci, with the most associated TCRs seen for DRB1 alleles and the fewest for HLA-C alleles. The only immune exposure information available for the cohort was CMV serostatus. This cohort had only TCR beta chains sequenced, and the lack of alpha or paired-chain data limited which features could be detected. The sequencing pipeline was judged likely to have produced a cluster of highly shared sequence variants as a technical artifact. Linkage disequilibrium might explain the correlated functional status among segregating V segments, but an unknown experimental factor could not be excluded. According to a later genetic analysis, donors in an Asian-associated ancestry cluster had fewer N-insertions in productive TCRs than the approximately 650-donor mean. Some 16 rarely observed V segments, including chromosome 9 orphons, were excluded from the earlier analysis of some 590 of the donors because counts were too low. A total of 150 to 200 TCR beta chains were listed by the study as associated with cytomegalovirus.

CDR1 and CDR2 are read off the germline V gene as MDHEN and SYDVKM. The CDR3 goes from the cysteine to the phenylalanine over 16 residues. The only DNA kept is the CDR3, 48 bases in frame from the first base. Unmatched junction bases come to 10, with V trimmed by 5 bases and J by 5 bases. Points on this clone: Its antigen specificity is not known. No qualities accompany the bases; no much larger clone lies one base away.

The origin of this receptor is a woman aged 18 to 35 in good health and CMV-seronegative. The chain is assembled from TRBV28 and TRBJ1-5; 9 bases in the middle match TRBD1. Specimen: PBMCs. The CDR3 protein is CASSGATGGRHQPQHF. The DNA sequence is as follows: TGTGCCAGCAGTGGAGCGACAGGGGGAAGGCATCAGCCCCAGCATTTT. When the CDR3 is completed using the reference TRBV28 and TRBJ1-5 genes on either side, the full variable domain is DVKVTQSSRYLVKRTGEKVFLECVQDMDHENMFWYRQDPGLGLRLIYFSYDVKMKEKGDIPEGYSVSREKKERFSLILESASTNQTSMYLCASSGATGGRHQPQHFGDGTRLSIL.